This TCR beta chain was sequenced during a study of blood T cell repertoires in COVID-19. Study information: There were acute and convalescent COVID-19 samples, and they came from the United States, Italy and Spain.

This clone occurred once. As processed by the authors: Reference gene primer amplification gave estimated nucleated cell counts. Some clones are missing from TCRdb's copy, which holds only in-frame ones; the method was immunoSEQ multiplex PCR. The V and J calls and clone size come from that table; D and trimming were worked out from the DNA. Of fewer than 400,000 clones in the sample, just under 90% were seen once. The sequencing sample was made of peripheral blood. This clonotype originated in a woman aged 30 to 39 with COVID-19, enrolled during active disease.

CDR3 loop: CATSGTAYNEQFF. Written as DNA, the CDR3 is TGTGCCACCAGCGGTACAGCATACAATGAGCAGTTCTTC. The gene calls are TRBV15 and TRBJ2-1; no definite D call. The CDR3 covers 13 residues. The germline V gene has CDR1 LNHNV and CDR2 YYDKDF (reference sequence). Trimming removed 5 bases from V and 4 bases from J, with 9 bases in between.